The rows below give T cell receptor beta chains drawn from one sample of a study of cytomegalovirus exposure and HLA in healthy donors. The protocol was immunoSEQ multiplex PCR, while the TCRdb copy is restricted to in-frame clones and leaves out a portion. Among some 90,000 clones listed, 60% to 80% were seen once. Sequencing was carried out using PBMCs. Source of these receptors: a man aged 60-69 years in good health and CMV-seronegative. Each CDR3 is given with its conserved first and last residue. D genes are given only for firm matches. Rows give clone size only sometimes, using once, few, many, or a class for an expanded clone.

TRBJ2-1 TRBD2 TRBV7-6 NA TGTGCCAGCAGCCGTCCGGGGGGGAATGAGCAGTTCTTC CASSRPGGNEQFF
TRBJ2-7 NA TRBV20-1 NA TGCAGTGCTAGCAGCTCCTACGAGCAGTACTTC CSASSSYEQYF
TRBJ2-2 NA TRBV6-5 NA TGTGCCAGCAGTTACTCCTCCGGGACTCCCACCGGGGAGCTGTTTTTT CASSYSSGTPTGELFF
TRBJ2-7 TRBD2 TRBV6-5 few TGTGCCAGCAGTTACCGGACTAGCGGGTACGAGCAGTACTTC CASSYRTSGYEQYF
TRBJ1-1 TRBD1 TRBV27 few TGTGCCAGCAGCTACTGGACAGGCGAGAACACTGAAGCTTTCTTT CASSYWTGENTEAFF
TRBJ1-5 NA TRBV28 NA TGTGCCAGCAGTCTCCCGGGACTAGGGTCATGGCCCCAGCATTTT CASSLPGLGSWPQHF
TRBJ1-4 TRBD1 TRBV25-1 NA TGTGCCAGCAGTGAATCTGGACAGGGCTCAGGAAAACTGTTTTTT CASSESGQGSGKLFF
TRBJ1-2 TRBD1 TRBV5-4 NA TGTGCCAGCAGCTCGGGACAGTACCCTTATGGCTACACCTTC CASSSGQYPYGYTF
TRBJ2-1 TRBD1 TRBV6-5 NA TGTGCCAGCAGCAACCCCGGGACAGGGAGCAATGAGCAGTTCTTC CASSNPGTGSNEQFF
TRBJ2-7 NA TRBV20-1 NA TGCAGTGCTAGTCCAGGGGACGAGCAGTACTTC CSASPGDEQYF
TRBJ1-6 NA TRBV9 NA TGTGCCAGCAGCGTAGGACAGCAAAGTTATTCACCCCTCCACTTT CASSVGQQSYSPLHF
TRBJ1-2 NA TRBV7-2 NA TGTGCCAGCAGCTTAACCCCGGAGTTCTATGGCTACACCTTC CASSLTPEFYGYTF
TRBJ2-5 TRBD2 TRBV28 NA TGTGCCAGCAACACTCTGACTAGCGGGAAATACTCAGAGACCCAGTACTTC CASNTLTSGKYSETQYF
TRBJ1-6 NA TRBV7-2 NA TGTGCCAGCAGCACCCGACAGGCCGCCAATTCACCCCTCCACTTT CASSTRQAANSPLHF
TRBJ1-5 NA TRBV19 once TGTGCCAGTAGTATCGCGGCAGGTGGAGGACAGCCCCAGCATTTT CASSIAAGGGQPQHF
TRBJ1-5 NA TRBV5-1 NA TGCGCCAGCAGCTTGGATAGTCACCTGTGGCATTTT CASSLDSHLWHF